A single sample gave rise to the 5 T cell receptor beta chains below, sequenced in a study of Ad26.COV2.S vaccination and SARS-CoV-2 variants. The treatment denotes: over 15 received Ad26.COV2.S at low or high dose, single or two shots; roughly five received placebo; per-sample allocation not given. Specimens were obtained on day 63 following the first vaccine or placebo injection. The method was immunoSEQ multiplex PCR; TCRdb's version includes in-frame clones alone and lacks a portion of them. The sample includes roughly 240,000 clones, 85% to 90% of them seen just once. The sequences come from peripheral blood, collected in a trial of Ad26.COV2.S vaccine versus placebo. These receptor sequences come from a person aged 18-60 years who received the Ad26.COV2.S COVID-19 vaccine or a placebo.

The V gene is TRBV6-6, the J gene TRBJ2-5; D possibly uses TRBD1 or TRBD2 (5 bases each). Trimming pared 2 bases from V and 1 base from J, leaving 8 bases between. There are 14 residues in the CDR3. Germline loops: CDR1 MNHNY, CDR2 SVGAGI (reference sequence). CDR3 sequence: CASSYGGSQETQYF. CDR3 nucleotides: TGTGCCAGCAGTTACGGGGGTTCCCAAGAGACCCAGTACTTC.

The chain recombines TRBV24-1 with TRBJ2-6; D is uncertain. This CDR3 has 17 amino acids. V lost 0 bases and J 0 bases, leaving 8 bases between the germline ends. CDR1 is KGHDR and CDR2 is SFDVKD in the germline V gene. This chain's CDR3 is CATSDLPPSSGANVLTF. In nucleotides, the CDR3 is TGTGCCACCAGTGATTTGCCCCCGAGCTCTGGGGCCAACGTCCTGACTTTC.

The chain carries TRBV12-3 or TRBV12-4 and TRBJ1-4; D not resolved. This CDR3 has 13 amino acids. V lost 6 bases, J lost 6 bases, and 11 bases lay in between. In DNA, the CDR3 is TGTGCCAGCAGAACCGGGGTGGATGAAAAACTGTTTTTT. Its translation is CASRTGVDEKLFF.

This chain connects TRBV19 to TRBJ1-2; D is unresolved. CDR1 and CDR2 from the germline V gene are LNHDA and SQIVND (reference sequence). This CDR3 has 14 amino acids. V lost 8 bases to trimming and J lost 5 bases, with 18 bases between them. The CDR3 nucleotides are TGTGCCAGTGGATCGGGCACCCAAGGATATGGCTACACCTTC. Protein product: CASGSGTQGYGYTF.

The chain employs TRBV7-3 and TRBJ1-6; D perhaps matches TRBD1 (5 bases). This CDR3 spans 15 amino acids. V lost 5 bases and J 10 bases, leaving 18 bases between the germline ends. The germline gives CDR1 SGHTA, CDR2 FQGTGA. This CDR3 reads CASSREAGLGSPLHF. The CDR3 region has the DNA TGTGCCAGCAGCCGCGAGGCAGGGCTTGGGTCACCCCTCCACTTT.